The 29 T cell receptor beta chains in this list originate from one sample, sequenced in a study of shared clonotypes between healthy human individuals. The assay was immunoSEQ multiplex PCR, and TCRdb's table has in-frame clones only and misses some. The table records about 480,000 clones, 60% to 80% of them present only once. The specimen was PBMCs. These receptors came from a woman aged 40 to 50 in good health. Some clones in this sample may be carry-over from other donors' samples.

The chain links TRBV11-3 to TRBJ2-5, with 10 bases identical to TRBD2. The CDR3 runs 15 residues. Germline V lookup: CDR1 SGHNT, CDR2 YENEEA. V shed 5 bases and J 2 bases; nucleotides not matched to a gene: 5. The CDR3 is CASSPGLALQETQYF. CDR3 sequence (DNA): TGTGCCAGCAGCCCGGGACTAGCGCTACAAGAGACCCAGTACTTC.

V gene TRBV7-2 combines with J gene TRBJ2-1; 9 positions agree with TRBD1. Unmatched junction bases numbered 4, after V lost 2 bases and J lost 5 bases. Germline assignment: CDR1 SGHTA and CDR2 FQGNSA. The CDR3 covers 15 residues. The CDR3 region is CASSLTRDRDNEQFF. The CDR3 DNA follows: TGTGCCAGCAGCTTAACCAGGGACAGGGACAATGAGCAGTTCTTC.

This clone was picked up a small number of times. The V gene is TRBV6-1, the J gene TRBJ1-5; D possibly corresponds to TRBD1 (5 bases). This CDR3 has 13 residues. V was cut by 7 bases and J by 6 bases, with 13 bases left in between. The germline CDR1 and CDR2 sequences are MNHNS and SASEGT. CDR3 sequence: CASTLRGSQPQHF. CDR3 DNA: TGTGCCAGCACCCTGCGGGGGAGTCAGCCCCAGCATTTT.

The rearrangement links TRBV6-5 to TRBJ1-1; D remains ambiguous. Germline CDR1 reads MNHEY; CDR2 reads SVGAGI. The CDR3 runs 15 residues. The V end was cut by 0 bases, the J end by 5 bases, with 13 bases between. The CDR3 region has the DNA TGTGCCAGCAGTTACTCCCTCCTACTAGGGACTGAAGCTTTCTTT. Protein product: CASSYSLLLGTEAFF.

This clone occurred once. This rearrangement joins TRBV11-2 to TRBJ2-1; D ambiguous. The CDR3 sequence is 15 residues long. Trimming pared 5 bases from V and 5 bases from J, leaving 16 bases between. Germline V gene sequence: CDR1 SGHAT, CDR2 FQNNGV. The CDR3 sequence: CASSQMAGRNNEQFF. The CDR3 bases are TGTGCCAGCAGCCAAATGGCCGGACGCAACAATGAGCAGTTCTTC.

This chain joins TRBV19 and TRBJ1-2; TRBD1 aligns across 8 bases. The CDR3 extends over 17 amino acids. Per the germline V gene, CDR1 is LNHDA and CDR2 is SQIVND (reference sequence). After removal of 5 bases from V and 0 bases from J, the junction contained 11 bases not matched to a gene. The CDR3 spells CASSPIRTGGPNYGYTF. The CDR3 region has the DNA TGTGCCAGTAGTCCAATCCGAACAGGGGGTCCTAACTATGGCTACACCTTC. Full variable domain (outside the CDR3, taken from reference TRBV19 and TRBJ1-2): DGGITQSPKYLFRKEGQNVTLSCEQNLNHDAMYWYRQDPGQGLRLIYYSQIVNDFQKGDIAEGYSVSREKKESFPLTVTSAQKNPTAFYLCASSPIRTGGPNYGYTFGSGTRLTVV.

This chain connects TRBV28 to TRBJ2-1; no reliable D call. CDR3 length equals 11 residues. V was shortened by 2 bases and J by 10 bases, with 6 bases between the two germline ends. Germline V gene data show CDR1 as MDHEN and CDR2 as SYDVKM. The CDR3 loop is CASSLMREQFF. In DNA, the CDR3 is TGTGCCAGCAGTTTAATGCGGGAGCAGTTCTTC.

This chain uses TRBV19 with TRBJ2-1, with D tentatively TRBD1 or TRBD2 (5 bases each). This CDR3 comprises 11 residues. The germline V and J ends were trimmed by 11 bases and 4 bases, with 9 bases remaining between them. In germline, CDR1 is LNHDA, CDR2 SQIVND (reference sequence). The CDR3 loop is CAGTGYNEQFF. CDR3 DNA sequence: TGTGCCGGGACGGGGTACAATGAGCAGTTCTTC. Full variable domain (missing parts from reference TRBV19 and TRBJ2-1): DGGITQSPKYLFRKEGQNVTLSCEQNLNHDAMYWYRQDPGQGLRLIYYSQIVNDFQKGDIAEGYSVSREKKESFPLTVTSAQKNPTAFYLCAGTGYNEQFFGPGTRLTVL.

The chain uses TRBV19 and TRBJ2-5; 8 positions agree with TRBD1. After removal of 6 bases from V and 2 bases from J, the junction contained 5 bases not matched to a gene. The germline V gene encodes CDR1 LNHDA and CDR2 SQIVND (reference sequence). This CDR3 has 14 residues. The CDR3 region is CASSTTGGQETQYF. The CDR3 DNA is TGTGCCAGTAGCACTACAGGGGGACAAGAGACCCAGTACTTC.

V gene TRBV7-2 combines with J gene TRBJ2-7, with 8 positions matching TRBD2. Germline CDR1 and CDR2: SGHTA and FQGNSA. J was trimmed by 5 bases and V by 1 base; bases with no gene match: 4. The CDR3 runs to 14 residues. Written as DNA, the CDR3 is TGTGCCAGCAGCTTAGACAGAGCGGGAGACGAGCAGTACTTC. It encodes CASSLDRAGDEQYF.

This chain joins TRBV14 and TRBJ1-3; D gene unclear. This CDR3 comprises 14 residues. CDR1 is SGHDN and CDR2 is FVKESK in the germline V gene. Trimming stripped 2 bases from V and 3 bases from J, with 8 bases between. CDR3 in DNA: TGTGCCAGCAGCCAACGGGGTTTTGGAAACACCATATATTTT. Protein product: CASSQRGFGNTIYF.

The J gene is TRBJ1-5, the V gene TRBV7-9, with 7 bases that match TRBD1. Unmatched junction bases numbered 5, after V lost 6 bases and J lost 3 bases. The V gene's germline CDR1 is SEHNR and CDR2 FQNEAQ (reference sequence). CDR3 size: 14 residues. The CDR3 DNA reads TGTGCCAGCAGTTGGACAGGTATCAATCAGCCCCAGCATTTT. It specifies CASSWTGINQPQHF.

Points on this clone: In the same sample, other DNA sequences code for this CDR3. This chain connects TRBV29-1 to TRBJ2-1; 7 bases are shared with TRBD2. Germline loops: CDR1 SQVTM, CDR2 ANQGSEA. V was pared by 3 bases and J by 0 bases, with 2 bases of the junction left unmatched. The CDR3 spans 14 residues. CDR3 residues: CSVDGGSSYNEQFF. The CDR3, as DNA: TGCAGCGTTGACGGCGGGAGCTCCTACAATGAGCAGTTCTTC.

The chain combines TRBV15 with TRBJ1-5; TRBD1 aligns across 9 bases. The CDR3 runs 17 residues. Trimming removed 1 base from V and 4 bases from J; junction bases left unmatched: 8. CDR1 is LNHNV, CDR2 YYDKDF, per germline (reference sequence). This chain's CDR3 is CATSRAQDRGGNQPQHF. In nucleotides, the CDR3 is TGTGCCACCAGCAGAGCTCAGGACAGGGGAGGTAATCAGCCCCAGCATTTT.

V usage is TRBV5-1 and J usage is TRBJ2-7; maybe TRBD1 (6 bases). Per germline, CDR1 SGHRS and CDR2 YFSETQ. This CDR3 comprises 14 residues. The ends were cut back, 3 bases at V and 0 bases at J, with 10 bases in the middle. The CDR3 spells CASSWDTSSYEQYF. CDR3 nucleotide sequence: TGCGCCAGCAGCTGGGACACCAGCTCCTACGAGCAGTACTTC.

This chain connects TRBV7-8 to TRBJ1-5; TRBD1 agrees at 9 bases. This CDR3 has 14 residues. V gave up 5 bases and J gave up 6 bases; unmatched junction bases: 5. The germline CDR1 and CDR2 sequences are SGHVS and FQNEAQ. CDR3 residues: CASSRGTGLQPQHF. The CDR3 nucleotides read TGTGCCAGCAGCCGCGGGACAGGGCTTCAGCCCCAGCATTTT.

This chain uses TRBV2 with TRBJ2-3, with 12 nucleotides matching TRBD2. The ends lost 2 bases at V and 0 bases at J; junction bases unmatched: 6. The germline V gene encodes CDR1 SNHLY and CDR2 FYNNEI. This CDR3 is 18 amino acids long. In DNA, the CDR3 is TGTGCCAGCAGTGAACCGACTAGCGGGAGTCGGAGCACAGATACGCAGTATTTT. Protein: CASSEPTSGSRSTDTQYF.

This clone was recorded a few times. V and J are TRBV10-1 and TRBJ1-3; a possible D gene is TRBD1 (5 bases). V was pared by 0 bases and J by 2 bases, with 14 bases between. Germline V gene lookup returns CDR1 WNHNN and CDR2 SYGVQD (reference sequence). This CDR3 comprises 17 residues. For the CDR3, the DNA is TGCGCCAGCAGTGAGTCGGCAACTTGGGGACCTGGAAACACCATATATTTT. Translating gives CASSESATWGPGNTIYF.

This clone turned up a few times. The V gene is TRBV5-4, the J gene TRBJ2-7; 13 bases line up with TRBD2. After removal of 4 bases from V and 3 bases from J, the junction contained 4 bases not matched to a gene. Per the germline V gene, CDR1 is SGHNT and CDR2 is YYREEE (reference sequence). The CDR3 has 15 residues. CDR3: CASSTGTSGIYEQYF. CDR3 coding DNA: TGTGCCAGCAGCACAGGGACTAGCGGGATCTACGAGCAGTACTTC.

The chain employs TRBV7-2 and TRBJ2-3, with TRBD1 matching over 8 bases. The V segment lost 5 bases and the J segment 2 bases; nucleotides outside the gene matches: 6. The CDR3 is 15 residues long. CDR1 and CDR2 from the germline V gene are SGHTA and FQGNSA. The DNA of the CDR3 is TGTGCCAGCAGCACCGACAGGGGCCTCACAGATACGCAGTATTTT. This translates into CASSTDRGLTDTQYF.

This chain connects TRBV18 to TRBJ2-5; D uncertain. Looked up from germline, CDR1 is KGHSH and CDR2 is LQKENI. Trimming took 2 bases from V and 5 from J, leaving 6 bases between them. The CDR3 consists of 12 residues. The CDR3 reads CASSPDAETQYF. CDR3 bases: TGTGCCAGCTCACCAGATGCGGAGACCCAGTACTTC. Full variable domain (missing parts from reference TRBV18 and TRBJ2-5): NAGVMQNPRHLVRRRGQEARLRCSPMKGHSHVYWYRQLPEEGLKFMVYLQKENIIDESGMPKERFSAEFPKEGPSILRIQQVVRGDSAAYFCASSPDAETQYFGPGTRLLVL.

CDR3 residues: CASSFREFGGNTIYF. The CDR3 DNA reads TGCGCCAGCAGCTTCAGGGAATTTGGTGGAAACACCATATATTTT. The J gene is TRBJ1-3, the V gene TRBV5-1, with D possibly being TRBD1 (5 bases). CDR3 length: 15 residues. Trimming pared 2 bases from V and 3 bases from J, leaving 12 bases between. Looked up from germline, CDR1 is SGHRS and CDR2 is YFSETQ.

Here the CDR3 DNA reads TGTGCCAGCAGTGGGGACCAACAAGAGACCCAGTACTTC. It specifies CASSGDQQETQYF. The chain combines TRBV2 with TRBJ2-5; D possibly uses TRBD1 or TRBD2 (5 bases each). The CDR3 runs to 13 residues. CDR1 is SNHLY, CDR2 FYNNEI, per germline. V lost 4 bases and J 2 bases, leaving 8 bases between the germline ends.

V and J are TRBV28 and TRBJ1-1; 10 bases are shared with TRBD1. The CDR3 extends over 13 amino acids. The germline V gene has CDR1 MDHEN and CDR2 SYDVKM. V gave up 8 bases and J gave up 4 bases; unmatched junction bases: 4. DNA of the CDR3: TGTGCCAGCGGGGGACAGGGGCGCACTGAAGCTTTCTTT. Encoded protein: CASGGQGRTEAFF.

This clone was picked up one time. The V gene is TRBV7-8, the J gene TRBJ1-5; D gene uncertain. Germline V gene sequence: CDR1 SGHVS, CDR2 FQNEAQ. The CDR3 consists of 12 residues. The V and J ends lost 5 bases and 1 base respectively, with 3 bases between them. Here the CDR3 DNA reads TGTGCCAGCAGCCCCAGCAATCAGCCCCAGCATTTT. Protein: CASSPSNQPQHF.

With respect to this clone: At one end, the junction sequence differs from germline, possibly due to a read error. This sequence joins TRBV15 and TRBJ2-3; 8 nucleotides agree with TRBD2. Per the germline V gene, CDR1 is LNHNV and CDR2 is YYDKDF (reference sequence). This CDR3 region has 14 residues. CDR3 nucleotides: TGTGCCACCTCTCGGGGGGGCTTTACAGATTCGCAGTATTTT. Protein product: CATSRGGFTDSQYF.

The chain links TRBV2 to TRBJ2-1; TRBD1 aligns across 9 bases. Losses at the gene ends were 2 bases for V and 3 bases for J; bases not matched to a gene: 5. This CDR3 comprises 16 residues. Germline assignment: CDR1 SNHLY and CDR2 FYNNEI. DNA of the CDR3: TGTGCCAGCAGTGAAAGCGGGACAGGGCTCTACAATGAGCAGTTCTTC. Its translation is CASSESGTGLYNEQFF.

With regard to this clone: A far larger clone is a single base away, which makes a read error likely. Within the sample, other DNA sequences also encode this same CDR3. V usage is TRBV5-4 and J usage is TRBJ2-7, with TRBD2 matching over 8 bases. The CDR3 spans 16 residues. With V trimmed by 4 bases and J by 5 bases, 14 bases remained unmatched. CDR1 is SGHNT, CDR2 YYREEE, per germline (reference sequence). The CDR3 region is CASSPLPGAGGDEQYF. The CDR3 bases are TGTGCCAGCAGCCCCCTCCCGGGTGCGGGAGGTGACGAGCAGTACTTC.

This clone came up a few times. At the DNA level, this CDR3 is encoded by other sequences in the same sample as well. The chain employs TRBV5-4 and TRBJ1-4; D uncertain. V gave up 1 base and J gave up 3 bases, with 4 bases separating them. The germline V gene has CDR1 SGHNT and CDR2 YYREEE (reference sequence). The CDR3 consists of 13 residues. The CDR3 DNA reads as TGTGCCAGCAGCTTGAAATCTAATGAAAAACTGTTTTTT. This sequence encodes CASSLKSNEKLFF.